These 10 T cell receptor beta chains were sequenced from one sample in a study of diagnostic markers for celiac disease. TCRdb reworked the reads into one entry per CDR3 protein, no DNA. Its table records 670 or so distinct CDR3 sequences. What was sequenced was either unsorted cells or a sorted T cell fraction (not recorded which). Receptors originate from a human donor.

CDR3 protein: CASSIGLSETGELFF. The V call is TRBV11-2, the J call TRBJ2-2; TCRdb picks TRBD1, but there is no DNA to check that call. Germline CDR1 reads SGHAT; CDR2 reads FQNNGV. This CDR3 spans 15 amino acids. Full variable domain (rest looked up from reference TRBV11-2 and TRBJ2-2): EAGVAQSPRYKIIEKRQSVAFWCNPISGHATLYWYQQILGQGPKLLIQFQNNGVVDDSQLPKDRFSAERLKGVDSTLKIQPAKLEDSAVYLCASSIGLSETGELFFGEGSRLTVL.

In terms of frequency, this clonotype is medium-sized. V is TRBV10-3 and J is TRBJ2-1; TCRdb indicates TRBD1, and absent DNA this call remains unverified. The CDR3 has 17 residues. Germline CDR1 and CDR2: ENHRY and SYGVKD. The CDR3 region is CAISEGGGLSSYNEQFF.

By frequency, this clonotype registers medium-sized. V gene TRBV5-1 combines with J gene TRBJ1-6; the D call from TCRdb, TRBD1, cannot be confirmed without DNA. CDR3 length: 15 residues. Per the germline V gene, CDR1 is SGHRS and CDR2 is YFSETQ. The CDR3 here is CASSLEVRGESPLHF.

V and J are TRBV18 and TRBJ2-1; TCRdb calls TRBD2, which cannot be checked without DNA. Germline V gene data show CDR1 as KGHSH and CDR2 as LQKENI. The CDR3 spans 16 residues. The CDR3 reads CASSPSGSGGYNEQFF.

This clonotype is deemed hyperexpanded (1% or more) by its frequency. The rearrangement uses TRBV6-5 and TRBJ1-3. Germline CDR1 reads MNHEY; CDR2 reads SVGAGI. This CDR3 is 11 amino acids long. This chain's CDR3 is CASSMRNTIYF.

The CDR3 loop is CASRAGTGTTNEKLFF. The V and J genes are TRBV5-1 and TRBJ1-4; TCRdb's D gene call, TRBD1, goes unchecked for lack of DNA. Germline lookup yields CDR1 SGHRS and CDR2 YFSETQ. The CDR3 has 16 amino acids.

Considering frequency, this clonotype is large (0.1 to 1%). The chain joins TRBV9 to TRBJ2-1; TCRdb proposes TRBD1, but this gene call is untestable without DNA. The CDR3 is 15 amino acids. Germline V gives CDR1 SGDLS, CDR2 YYNGEE. The CDR3: CASSPREKSYNEQFF.

The V gene is TRBV4-2, the J gene TRBJ2-7; the D call from TCRdb, TRBD2, cannot be confirmed without DNA. Looked up from germline, CDR1 is LGHNA and CDR2 is YNFKEQ. The CDR3 runs to 15 residues. CDR3 in amino acids: CASSQVGTSGYEQYF.

V is TRBV12-3 or TRBV12-4 and J is TRBJ2-5; TCRdb's D call of TRBD2 is untestable without DNA. The CDR3 is 15 residues long. CDR3 sequence: CASSLSSGVTQTQYF.

Its frequency marks this clonotype as medium-sized (0.01 to 0.1%). The genes are TRBV5-1 and TRBJ1-5; TCRdb gives TRBD1 as the D gene, but with no DNA this cannot be confirmed. From germline, CDR1 is SGHRS and CDR2 YFSETQ. The CDR3 spans 16 residues. CDR3 sequence reads: CASSSGTGGMNQPQHF.